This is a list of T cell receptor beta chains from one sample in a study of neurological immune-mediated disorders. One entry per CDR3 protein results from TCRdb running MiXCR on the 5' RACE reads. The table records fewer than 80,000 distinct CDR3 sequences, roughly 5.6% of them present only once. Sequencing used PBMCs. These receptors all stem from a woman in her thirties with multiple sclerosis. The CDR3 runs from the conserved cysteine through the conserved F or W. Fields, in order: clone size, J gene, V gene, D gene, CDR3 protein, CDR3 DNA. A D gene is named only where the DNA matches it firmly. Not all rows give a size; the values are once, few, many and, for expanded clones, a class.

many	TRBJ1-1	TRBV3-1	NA	CASSPGFGDTEAFF	TGTGCCAGCAGCCCCGGGTTCGGTGACACTGAAGCTTTCTTT
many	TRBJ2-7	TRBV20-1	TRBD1	CSAWTGWDEQYF	TGCAGTGCCTGGACAGGGTGGGACGAGCAGTACTTC
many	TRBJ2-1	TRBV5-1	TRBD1	CASSLGQGLYNEQFF	TGCGCCAGCAGCTTGGGACAGGGGCTATACAATGAGCAGTTCTTC
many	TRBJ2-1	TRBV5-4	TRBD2	CASSSGGASYNEQFF	TGTGCCAGCAGCTCCGGGGGGGCCTCCTACAATGAGCAGTTCTTC
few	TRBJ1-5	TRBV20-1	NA	CSARGESNQPQHF	TGCAGTGCGAGAGGAGAAAGCAATCAGCCCCAGCATTTT
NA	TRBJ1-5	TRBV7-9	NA	CASSLDGGNQPQNF	TGTGCCAGCAGCTTAGACGGGGGAAATCAGCCCCAGAATTTT
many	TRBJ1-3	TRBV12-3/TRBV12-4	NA	CASRPWGERRDTIYF	TGTGCCAGCAGACCTTGGGGTGAACGTAGAGACACCATATATTTT
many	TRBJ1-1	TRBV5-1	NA	CASSLVVGAGTEAFF	TGCGCCAGCAGCTTGGTGGTGGGGGCTGGAACTGAAGCTTTCTTT
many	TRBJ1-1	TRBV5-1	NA	CASSRSWGLSSIEAFF	TGCGCCAGCAGCCGTAGTTGGGGGCTTTCTTCCATTGAAGCTTTCTTT
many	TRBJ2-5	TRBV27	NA	CASQESGGETQYF	TGTGCCAGTCAAGAGTCAGGAGGGGAGACCCAGTACTTC
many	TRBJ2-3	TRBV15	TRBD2	CATSRARVGGADTQYF	TGTGCCACCAGCAGAGCCCGGGTGGGAGGGGCAGATACGCAGTATTTT
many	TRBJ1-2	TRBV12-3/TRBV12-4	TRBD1	CASSGEGQGSVGYTF	TGTGCCAGCAGTGGGGAGGGACAGGGGAGTGTCGGCTACACCTTC
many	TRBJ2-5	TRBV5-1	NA	CASSLGSTSGQETQYF	TGCGCCAGCAGCTTGGGATCGACAAGCGGACAAGAGACCCAGTACTTC
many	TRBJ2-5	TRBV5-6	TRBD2	CASSWGGRETQYF	TGTGCCAGCAGCTGGGGGGGTCGGGAGACCCAGTACTTC
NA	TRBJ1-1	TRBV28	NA	CASRPLLGTEAFF	TGTGCCAGCAGGCCCCTTTTGGGCACTGAAGCTTTCTTT
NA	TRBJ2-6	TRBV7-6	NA	CASSLEVTGANVLTF	TGTGCCAGCAGCTTGGAGGTGACTGGGGCCAACGTCCTGACTTTC
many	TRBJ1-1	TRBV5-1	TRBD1	CASSSTRQGAPDGRTEAFF	TGCGCCAGCAGCTCAACAAGACAGGGGGCGCCGGACGGGCGCACTGAAGCTTTCTTT
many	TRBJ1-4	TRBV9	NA	CASSVKPQGALNNEKLFF	TGTGCCAGCAGCGTAAAACCTCAAGGGGCCCTTAATAATGAAAAACTGTTTTTT
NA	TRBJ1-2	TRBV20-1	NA	CSAKFLGGEYGYTF	TGCAGTGCTAAATTTCTAGGGGGAGAGTATGGCTACACCTTC
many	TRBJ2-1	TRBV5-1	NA	CASSINSGGFDEQFF	TGCGCCAGCAGCATAAATAGCGGCGGGTTCGATGAGCAGTTCTTC
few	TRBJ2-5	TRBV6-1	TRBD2	CASRRGTSNTETQYF	TGTGCCAGCAGAAGAGGGACTAGTAACACGGAGACCCAGTACTTC
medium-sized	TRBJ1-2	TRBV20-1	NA	CSASGGSSYGYTF	TGCAGTGCTAGCGGAGGGAGTAGCTATGGCTACACCTTC
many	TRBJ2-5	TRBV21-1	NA	CASSKTQYF	TGTGCCAGCAGTAAGACCCAGTACTTC
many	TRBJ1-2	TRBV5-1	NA	CASSPDINYGYTF	TGCGCCAGCAGCCCGGACATCAACTATGGCTACACCTTC
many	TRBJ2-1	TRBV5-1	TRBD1	CASSLGDRGNEQFF	TGCGCCAGCAGCTTGGGGGACAGGGGCAATGAGCAGTTCTTC
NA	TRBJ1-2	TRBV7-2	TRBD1	CASSLAGPWKKGGGYTF	TGTGCCAGCAGCTTAGCGGGCCCCTGGAAGAAAGGGGGCGGCTACACCTTC
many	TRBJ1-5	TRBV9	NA	CASSVDRQPQHF	TGTGCCAGCAGCGTAGACAGGCAGCCCCAGCATTTT
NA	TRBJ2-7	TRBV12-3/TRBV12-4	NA	CASSVQGLSSYEQYF	TGTGCCAGCAGCGTACAGGGACTAAGCTCCTACGAGCAGTACTTC
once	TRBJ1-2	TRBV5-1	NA	CASSLEVTSHYGYTF	TGCGCCAGCAGCTTGGAGGTAACCTCCCACTATGGCTACACCTTC
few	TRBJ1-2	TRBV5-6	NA	CASSYWKVNYGYTF	TGTGCCAGCAGCTACTGGAAAGTTAACTATGGCTACACCTTC
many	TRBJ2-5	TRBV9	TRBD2	CASSGGGARETQYF	TGTGCCAGCAGCGGCGGGGGGGCGCGGGAGACCCAGTACTTC
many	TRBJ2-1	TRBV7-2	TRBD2	CASSTGGSYNEQFF	TGTGCCAGCAGTACGGGGGGGTCCTACAATGAGCAGTTCTTC
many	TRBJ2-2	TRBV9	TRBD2	CASSVARQTSGGAAGELFF	TGTGCCAGCAGCGTAGCTCGACAGACTAGCGGGGGGGCAGCCGGGGAGCTGTTTTTT
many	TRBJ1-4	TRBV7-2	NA	CASSLLWGTNEKLFF	TGTGCCAGCAGCTTACTCTGGGGGACGAATGAAAAACTGTTTTTT
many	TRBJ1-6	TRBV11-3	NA	CASSLLGDNSPLHF	TGTGCCAGCAGCTTGTTGGGGGATAATTCACCCCTCCACTTT
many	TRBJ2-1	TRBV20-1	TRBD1	CSARDLWGTDPYNEQFF	TGCAGTGCTAGAGATCTTTGGGGGACAGATCCATACAATGAGCAGTTCTTC
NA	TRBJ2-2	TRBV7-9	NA	CASTFTGELVF	TGTGCCAGCACCTTCACCGGGGAGCTGGTTTTT
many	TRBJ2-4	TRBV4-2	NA	CASSQDATGRDIQYF	TGTGCCAGCAGCCAAGACGCGACAGGTCGGGACATTCAGTACTTC
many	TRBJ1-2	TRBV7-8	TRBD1	CASSLGGQGDYGYTF	TGTGCCAGCAGCTTGGGGGGACAGGGCGACTATGGCTACACCTTC
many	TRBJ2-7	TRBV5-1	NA	CASSWDGSSYEQYF	TGCGCCAGCAGCTGGGACGGGAGCTCCTACGAGCAGTACTTC
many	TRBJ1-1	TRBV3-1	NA	CASSRGWQNTEAFF	TGTGCCAGCAGCCGCGGTTGGCAGAACACTGAAGCTTTCTTT
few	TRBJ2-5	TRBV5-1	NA	CASSGPGQQETQYF	TGCGCCAGCAGCGGACCGGGACAACAAGAGACCCAGTACTTC
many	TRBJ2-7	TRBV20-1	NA	CSARDPGGFGSYEQYF	TGCAGTGCTAGAGATCCAGGGGGGTTCGGCTCCTACGAGCAGTACTTC
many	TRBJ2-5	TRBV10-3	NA	CAISDNSRTLQETQYF	TGTGCCATCAGTGATAATTCCAGGACACTACAAGAGACCCAGTACTTC
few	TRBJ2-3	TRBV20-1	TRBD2	CSARLAGGADTQYF	TGCAGTGCTAGACTAGCGGGGGGCGCAGATACGCAGTATTTT
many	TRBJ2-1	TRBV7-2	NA	CASSLEGDEQFF	TGTGCCAGCAGCTTAGAAGGGGATGAGCAGTTCTTC